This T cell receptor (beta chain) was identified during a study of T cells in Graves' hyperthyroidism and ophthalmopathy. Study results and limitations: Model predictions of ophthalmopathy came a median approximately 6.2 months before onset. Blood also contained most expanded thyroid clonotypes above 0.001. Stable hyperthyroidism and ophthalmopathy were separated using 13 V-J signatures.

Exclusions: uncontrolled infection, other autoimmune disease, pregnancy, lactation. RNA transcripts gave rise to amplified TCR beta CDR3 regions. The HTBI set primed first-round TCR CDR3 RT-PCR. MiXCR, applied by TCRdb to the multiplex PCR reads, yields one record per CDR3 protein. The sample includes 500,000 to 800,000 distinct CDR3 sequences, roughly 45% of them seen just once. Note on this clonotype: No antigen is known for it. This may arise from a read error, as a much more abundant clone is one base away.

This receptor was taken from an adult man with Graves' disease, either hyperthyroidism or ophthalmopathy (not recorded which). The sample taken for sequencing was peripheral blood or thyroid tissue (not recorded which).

The CDR3 region is CASSDPRGQCNSPLHF. The CDR3 bases are TGTGCCAGCAGTGACCCTCGGGGACAGTGTAATTCACCCCTCCACTTT. V is TRBV2 and J is TRBJ1-6; 7 bases are shared with TRBD1. The ends lost 3 bases at V and 6 bases at J; junction bases unmatched: 8. CDR3 length: 16 residues. The V gene's germline CDR1 is SNHLY and CDR2 FYNNEI.